The 29 T cell receptor beta chains below all came from one sample that was sequenced in a study of human T cells and chemical hapten exposure. Specified time point: patch test 1, 2 weeks after DPC sensitization. Specified treatment: therapeutic diphenylcyclopropenone sensitization with weekly scalp DPC. Using its own MiXCR run on the RACE reads, TCRdb lists one record per CDR3 protein. Of tens of thousands of distinct CDR3 sequences in the sample, over 8.5% are singletons; the top ten hold around 4.4%. Here the sequenced sample was whole blood, taken in connection with sensitization to the hapten diphenylcyclopropenone (DPC). The source is a woman in her 50s with alopecia areata. Some clones in this sample may be carry-over from other donors' samples.

This clonotype was counted only a few times. V is TRBV20-1 and J is TRBJ2-2; D tentatively reads TRBD1 or TRBD2 (6 bases each). Germline V gene sequence: CDR1 DFQATT, CDR2 SNEGSKA (reference sequence). The CDR3 loop spans 15 amino acids. V was shortened by 2 bases and J by 0 bases, with 10 bases between the two germline ends. The CDR3 loop is CSARRGHTNTGELFF. CDR3 in DNA: TGCAGTGCTAGACGGGGGCATACGAACACCGGGGAGCTGTTTTTT.

This clonotype came up a few times. The V and J genes are TRBV3-1 and TRBJ1-1, with D hard to call. Germline V CDR1 and CDR2: LGHDT, YNNKEL (reference sequence). V lost 2 bases and J lost 4, with 8 bases in between. There are 13 residues in the CDR3. The CDR3 DNA reads as TGTGCCAGCAGCCAATGGGAGGGCACTGAAGCTTTCTTT. Translated: CASSQWEGTEAFF.

This clonotype has ten or more counts. The V call is TRBV4-2, the J call TRBJ2-2; no firm D call. Trimming shortened V by 3 bases and J by 0 bases, and 8 bases separated the two germline ends. Germline values: CDR1 LGHNA, CDR2 YNFKEQ. The CDR3 is made up of 15 amino acids. In DNA form, the CDR3 reads TGTGCCAGCAGCCACACAGAGTCGAACACCGGGGAGCTGTTTTTT. This sequence encodes CASSHTESNTGELFF.

Only a few counts were recorded for this clonotype. The chain links TRBV11-2 to TRBJ2-7; tentatively, D is TRBD1 or TRBD2 (5 bases each). V lost 7 bases to trimming and J lost 2 bases, with 18 bases between them. The length of the CDR3 is 15 residues. Looked up from germline, CDR1 is SGHAT and CDR2 is FQNNGV. CDR3 sequence: CASNPLGTGTYEQYF. DNA of the CDR3: TGTGCCAGCAACCCCCTGGGGACGGGAACCTACGAGCAGTACTTC.

This clonotype came up many times. This chain uses TRBV10-3 with TRBJ2-3; 12 nucleotides line up with TRBD2. The CDR3 has 16 residues. The J segment lost 2 bases and the V segment lost 4 bases, leaving 4 bases of the junction unmatched. In germline, CDR1 is ENHRY, CDR2 SYGVKD. In nucleotides, the CDR3 is TGTGCCATCAGTGTCTGGACTAGCGGGACCACAGATACGCAGTATTTT. It specifies CAISVWTSGTTDTQYF.

The chain carries TRBV12-3 or TRBV12-4 and TRBJ1-5; D is undetermined. V was trimmed by 6 bases and J by 2 bases, leaving 8 bases between them. There are 13 residues in the CDR3. The CDR3 nucleotides read TGTGCCAGCAGCTGGGGTGGCAATCAGCCCCAGCATTTT. It encodes CASSWGGNQPQHF.

V is TRBV12-3 or TRBV12-4 and J is TRBJ1-5, with a tentative D call TRBD1 (5 bases). The CDR3 is 16 amino acids. The V end was cut by 3 bases, the J end by 6 bases, with 18 bases between. In DNA form, the CDR3 reads TGTGCCAGCAGTTTGGCAGGGTCAGGGCGCATTCAGCCCCAGCATTTT. Its protein is CASSLAGSGRIQPQHF.

This clonotype was counted at least ten times. The chain has TRBV29-1 and TRBJ2-7; 7 bases fit TRBD1. From germline, CDR1 is SQVTM and CDR2 ANQGSEA. The CDR3 consists of 12 residues. The trim removed 5 bases at V and 5 bases at J, leaving 6 bases unmatched. This CDR3 is CSVRTGRDEQYF. Written as DNA, the CDR3 is TGCAGCGTTCGGACAGGTCGAGACGAGCAGTACTTC.

V is TRBV18 and J is TRBJ2-5; D is uncertain. The length of the CDR3 is 13 residues. V was pared by 3 bases and J by 0 bases, with 5 bases between. The germline CDR1 and CDR2 sequences are KGHSH and LQKENI. CDR3 loop: CASSPNNQETQYF. CDR3 bases: TGTGCCAGCTCACCGAACAACCAAGAGACCCAGTACTTC.

This clonotype was seen ten or more times. This chain joins TRBV19 and TRBJ2-3; no reliable D call. Per germline, CDR1 LNHDA and CDR2 SQIVND (reference sequence). V was trimmed by 10 bases and J by 3 bases, leaving 14 bases between them. The CDR3 consists of 13 residues. CDR3 region: CANGCRSTDTQYF. As DNA, the CDR3 is TGTGCCAACGGGTGCAGGAGTACAGATACGCAGTATTTT. The variable domain in full, completed from reference TRBV19 and TRBJ2-3, reads DGGITQSPKYLFRKEGQNVTLSCEQNLNHDAMYWYRQDPGQGLRLIYYSQIVNDFQKGDIAEGYSVSREKKESFPLTVTSAQKNPTAFYLCANGCRSTDTQYFGPGTRLTVL.

This chain joins TRBV10-1 and TRBJ2-2; TRBD1 matches 10 bases. The CDR3 covers 14 residues. V gave up 8 bases and J gave up 4 bases; unmatched junction bases: 4. Germline CDR1 and CDR2: WNHNN and SYGVQD (reference sequence). CDR3 nucleotides: TGCGCCAGCGGACAGGGGGATCGCACCGGGGAGCTGTTTTTT. This codes for CASGQGDRTGELFF.

Concerning this clonotype: With a much larger clone just one base away, this may be a read error. The chain combines TRBV20-1 with TRBJ1-1, with D possibly TRBD1 on 5 matching bases. Germline assignment: CDR1 DFQATT and CDR2 SNEGSKA (reference sequence). Between the trimmed V and J ends, which lost 8 bases and 3 bases, there was a span of 16 bases. The CDR3 covers 13 residues. The CDR3 is CSTLGRVDTEAFF. Here the CDR3 DNA reads TGCAGTACCCTCGGCAGGGTGGACACTGAAGCTTTCTTT.

As to this clonotype: This may stem from a read error, because a much larger clone lies one nucleotide away. The CDR3 ends on some other residue instead of the conserved phenylalanine or tryptophan, so this is likely a read error. The chain combines TRBV10-2 with TRBJ1-5, with TRBD1 matching 7 bases. The length of the CDR3 is 15 residues. In germline, CDR1 is WSHSY, CDR2 SAAADI. J gave up 0 bases and V 3 bases, and 2 bases lay outside the gene matches. The CDR3, as DNA: TGCGCCAGCAGTGACCAGGGGGTTAGCAATCAGCCCCAGCATTAT. Translating it yields CASSDQGVSNQPQHY.

In nucleotides, the CDR3 is TGCAGTGCTAGATTTAGCGGGGGGACCTACGAGCAGTACTTC. Residues: CSARFSGGTYEQYF. The chain couples TRBV20-1 to TRBJ2-7; TRBD2 aligns across 10 bases. V lost 2 bases, J lost 2 bases, and 3 bases stayed unmatched. The germline V gene encodes CDR1 DFQATT and CDR2 SNEGSKA (reference sequence). The CDR3 covers 14 residues.

This clonotype was picked up a small number of times. The chain recombines TRBV25-1 with TRBJ2-7, with 8 bases lining up with TRBD2. The germline V gene has CDR1 MGHDK and CDR2 SYGVNS. V was clipped by 2 bases and J by 3 bases; unmatched bases: 9. This CDR3 has 16 residues. CDR3 protein: CASSEPRLAGFYEQYF. CDR3 sequence (DNA): TGTGCCAGCAGTGAACCCAGGTTAGCGGGGTTCTACGAGCAGTACTTC.

This clonotype was counted a few times. The chain employs TRBV4-3 and TRBJ1-4, with D perhaps matching TRBD1 (5 bases). The V end lost 4 bases, the J end lost 8 bases, and 14 bases lay between the germline ends. Germline CDR1 is LGHNA and CDR2 is YSLEER. This CDR3 comprises 14 residues. This CDR3 is CASSPGRGSEKLFF. CDR3 sequence (DNA): TGCGCCAGCAGCCCCGGGAGGGGATCGGAAAAACTGTTTTTT.

In its sample, this clonotype was seen many times. This rearrangement joins TRBV12-3 or TRBV12-4 to TRBJ1-1; the D gene is possibly TRBD1 (5 bases). The CDR3 totals 13 residues. V dropped 6 bases and J dropped 2 bases, with 10 bases sitting between them. Written as DNA, the CDR3 is TGTGCCAGCAGGGCGACAGAAAACACTGAAGCTTTCTTT. This sequence encodes CASRATENTEAFF.

This clonotype was found many times. The genes are TRBV27 and TRBJ2-7; 9 nucleotides align to TRBD1. Germline loops: CDR1 MNHEY, CDR2 SMNVEV (reference sequence). V shed 7 bases and J 3 bases; nucleotides not matched to a gene: 7. The CDR3 spans 14 residues. The CDR3 protein is CASTSRDRVYEQYF. The CDR3 bases are TGTGCCAGCACGTCCCGGGACAGGGTCTACGAGCAGTACTTC.

This chain joins TRBV10-3 and TRBJ2-1, with D perhaps TRBD2 (6 bases). The CDR3 consists of 14 residues. V was pared by 2 bases and J by 12 bases, with 17 bases between. Germline CDR1 reads ENHRY; CDR2 reads SYGVKD. The chain's CDR3 is CAISEIGGRKLQFF. The CDR3, as DNA: TGTGCCATCAGTGAGATCGGGGGACGGAAGCTGCAGTTCTTC.

This clonotype was seen a few times. V gene TRBV20-1 combines with J gene TRBJ2-7; D possibly corresponds to TRBD1 (6 bases). In germline, CDR1 is DFQATT, CDR2 SNEGSKA (reference sequence). CDR3 size: 17 residues. The V end was cut by 6 bases, the J end by 4 bases, with 28 bases between. The CDR3, as DNA: TGCAGTGCGAGCAGATTTAGAGGTCGGGACATATGGTACGAGCAGTACTTC. It yields the protein CSASRFRGRDIWYEQYF.

This clonotype was seen at least ten times. DNA of the CDR3: TGTGCCAGCAGCTCGTACGGGACTAGCGGATACAATGAGCAGTTCTTC. This sequence encodes CASSSYGTSGYNEQFF. J is TRBJ2-1 and V is TRBV5-6, with TRBD2 matching over 11 bases. This CDR3 comprises 16 residues. CDR1 is SGHDT, CDR2 YYEEEE, per germline. The ends lost 3 bases at V and 4 bases at J; junction bases unmatched: 6.

V usage is TRBV5-6 and J usage is TRBJ2-3; D is possibly TRBD2 (5 bases). CDR1 is SGHDT, CDR2 YYEEEE, per germline. The V end was cut by 5 bases, the J end by 5 bases, with 6 bases between. This CDR3 comprises 11 residues. The CDR3, as DNA: TGTGCCAGCAGTCGGGGAGATACGCAGTATTTT. Amino acid sequence: CASSRGDTQYF.

This clonotype came up many times. J is TRBJ1-5 and V is TRBV19; D is uncertain. There are 12 residues in the CDR3. CDR1 is LNHDA, CDR2 SQIVND, per germline (reference sequence). V gave up 2 bases and J gave up 9 bases, with 8 bases separating them. CDR3 coding DNA: TGTGCCAGTAGTATAAAGGAATCGCCCCAGCATTTT. It codes for CASSIKESPQHF.

This chain links TRBV10-3 with TRBJ2-1, with 8 bases aligning to TRBD1. CDR1 and CDR2 from the germline V gene are ENHRY and SYGVKD. V was pared by 10 bases and J by 7 bases, with 9 bases of the junction left unmatched. There are 13 residues in the CDR3. CDR3 protein: CATGQDLSNEQFF. The CDR3 nucleotides are TGTGCCACGGGACAGGATTTGAGTAATGAGCAGTTCTTC.

This rearrangement joins TRBV6-6 to TRBJ2-2; TRBD2 matches 10 bases. Per germline, CDR1 MNHNY and CDR2 SVGAGI (reference sequence). The CDR3 length is 15 residues. The J segment lost 9 bases and the V segment lost 7 bases, leaving 11 bases of the junction unmatched. The CDR3, as DNA: TGTGCCAGCACCACACGAGCGGGAGGGGGCCGGGAGCTGTTTTTT. It specifies CASTTRAGGGRELFF.

This clonotype showed up many times. The chain combines TRBV12-3 or TRBV12-4 with TRBJ1-1; 7 nucleotides align to TRBD1. V gave up 4 bases and J gave up 4 bases; unmatched junction bases: 3. The CDR3 runs 13 residues. The DNA of the CDR3 is TGTGCCAGCAGTTCCAGGGGGGGCACTGAAGCTTTCTTT. Translating it yields CASSSRGGTEAFF.

The chain joins TRBV27 to TRBJ2-7, with 8 positions matching TRBD1. Germline V gene data show CDR1 as MNHEY and CDR2 as SMNVEV (reference sequence). This CDR3 region has 15 residues. J was trimmed by 2 bases and V by 6 bases; bases with no gene match: 9. CDR3 DNA sequence: TGTGCCAGCAGCCCCTATCGACAGGGGCCCTACGAGCAGTACTTC. Residues: CASSPYRQGPYEQYF.

In this sample, this clonotype turned up a few times. In DNA, the CDR3 is TGCAGCGTCGTTGGGGGCCCCGCTGAAGCTTTCTTT. Protein sequence: CSVVGGPAEAFF. The V gene is TRBV29-1, the J gene TRBJ1-1; maybe TRBD1 (6 bases). Germline CDR1 reads SQVTM; CDR2 reads ANQGSEA. This CDR3 comprises 12 residues. V shed 6 bases and J shed 6 bases, with 14 bases lying between them.

A single count supports this clonotype. V is TRBV6-1 and J is TRBJ1-5; D remains ambiguous. CDR1 is MNHNS, CDR2 SASEGT, per germline. This CDR3 is 15 amino acids long. Deletions cut 5 bases from V and 4 bases from J, with 15 bases between. This CDR3 reads CASSYDRWQNQPQHF. The CDR3, as DNA: TGTGCCAGCAGTTATGACCGATGGCAAAATCAGCCCCAGCATTTT.